This T cell receptor beta chain comes out of a study of T-cell reconstitution after alpha-beta-depleted transplantation in children. Trimming pared 0 bases from V and 3 bases from J, leaving 9 bases between. This CDR3 region has 14 residues. For TCRbeta, the library was prepared with unique molecular identifiers. MiXCR, applied by TCRdb to the PCR reads, yields one record per CDR3 protein. Found here are fewer than 400,000 distinct CDR3 sequences, over 20% of them singletons; the top ten hold around 4%. This clonotype was seen ten or more times. Sequencing was performed on PBMCs from the stem cell graft donor, taken from the stem cell graft. This receptor was taken from a human donor who donated a stem cell graft to a child with acute myeloid leukemia. The chain has TRBV12-3 or TRBV12-4 and TRBJ2-7, with D tentatively TRBD1 or TRBD2 (5 bases each). CDR3 sequence: CASSLAPGLYEQYF. Here the CDR3 DNA reads TGTGCCAGCAGTTTAGCGCCGGGGCTCTACGAGCAGTACTTC.